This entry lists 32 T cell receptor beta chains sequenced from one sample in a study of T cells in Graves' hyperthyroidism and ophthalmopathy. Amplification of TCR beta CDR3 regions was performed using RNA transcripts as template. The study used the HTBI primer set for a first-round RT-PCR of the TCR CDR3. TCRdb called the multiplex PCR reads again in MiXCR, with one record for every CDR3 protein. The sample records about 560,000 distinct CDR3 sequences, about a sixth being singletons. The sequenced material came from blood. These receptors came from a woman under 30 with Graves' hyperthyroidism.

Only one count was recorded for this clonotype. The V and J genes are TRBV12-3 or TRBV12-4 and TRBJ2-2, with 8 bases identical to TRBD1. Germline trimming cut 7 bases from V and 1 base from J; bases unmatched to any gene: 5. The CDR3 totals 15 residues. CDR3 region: CASTRDRMNTGELFF. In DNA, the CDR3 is TGTGCCAGCACCAGGGACAGGATGAACACCGGGGAGCTGTTTTTT.

The CDR3 protein is CASRLGTGPETQYF. Here the CDR3 DNA reads TGTGCCAGCAGGCTTGGGACAGGGCCAGAGACCCAGTACTTC. The J gene is TRBJ2-5, the V gene TRBV12-3 or TRBV12-4, with 9 bases matching TRBD1. This CDR3 is built from 14 residues. The V and J ends lost 6 bases and 4 bases, in that order; junction bases with no gene match: 6.

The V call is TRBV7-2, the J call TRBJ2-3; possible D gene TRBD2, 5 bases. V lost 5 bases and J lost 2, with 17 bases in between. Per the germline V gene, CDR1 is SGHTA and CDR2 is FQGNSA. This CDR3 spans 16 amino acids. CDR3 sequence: CASSLPPGFNTDTQYF. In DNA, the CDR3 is TGTGCCAGCAGCCTACCCCCGGGGTTCAACACAGATACGCAGTATTTT.

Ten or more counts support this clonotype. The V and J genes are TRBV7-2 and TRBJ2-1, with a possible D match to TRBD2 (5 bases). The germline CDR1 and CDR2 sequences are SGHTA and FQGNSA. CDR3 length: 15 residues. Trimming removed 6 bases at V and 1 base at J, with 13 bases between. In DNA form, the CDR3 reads TGTGCCAGCAGTAATAGTAAGCGGTCCTACAATGAGCAGTTCTTC. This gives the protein CASSNSKRSYNEQFF.

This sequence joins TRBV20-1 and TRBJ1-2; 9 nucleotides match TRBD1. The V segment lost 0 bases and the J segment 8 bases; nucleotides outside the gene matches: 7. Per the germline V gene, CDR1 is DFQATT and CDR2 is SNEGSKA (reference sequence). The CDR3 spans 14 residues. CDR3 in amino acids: CSARDPDRGKGYTF. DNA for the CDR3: TGCAGTGCTAGAGACCCTGACAGGGGGAAAGGCTACACCTTC.

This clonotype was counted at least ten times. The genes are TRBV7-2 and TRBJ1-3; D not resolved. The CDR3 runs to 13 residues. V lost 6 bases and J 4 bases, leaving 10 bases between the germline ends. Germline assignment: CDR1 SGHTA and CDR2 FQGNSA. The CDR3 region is CASRARTGNTIYF. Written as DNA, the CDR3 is TGTGCCAGCAGGGCACGGACGGGAAACACCATATATTTT.

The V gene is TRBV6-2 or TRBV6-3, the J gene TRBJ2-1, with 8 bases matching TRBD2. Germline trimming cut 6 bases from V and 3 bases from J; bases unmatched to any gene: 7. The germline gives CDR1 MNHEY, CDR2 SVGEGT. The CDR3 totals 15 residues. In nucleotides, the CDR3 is TGTGCCAGCAGCACCGGGGGGGCCTTCTACAATGAGCAGTTCTTC. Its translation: CASSTGGAFYNEQFF.

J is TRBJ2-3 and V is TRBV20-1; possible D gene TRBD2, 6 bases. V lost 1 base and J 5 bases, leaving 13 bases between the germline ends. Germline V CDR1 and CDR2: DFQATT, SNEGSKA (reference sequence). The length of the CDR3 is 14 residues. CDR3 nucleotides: TGCAGTGCTAGAGGAGAAAGGGAGGAAGATACGCAGTATTTT. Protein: CSARGEREEDTQYF.

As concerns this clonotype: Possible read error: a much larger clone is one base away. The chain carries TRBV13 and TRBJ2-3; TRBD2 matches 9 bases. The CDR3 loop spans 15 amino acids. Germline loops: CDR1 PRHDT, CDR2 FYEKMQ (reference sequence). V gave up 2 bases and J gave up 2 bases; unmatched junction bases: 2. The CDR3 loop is CASSLLAGITDTQYF. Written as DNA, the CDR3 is TGTGCCAGCAGCTTACTAGCGGGGATCACAGATACGCAGTATTTT.

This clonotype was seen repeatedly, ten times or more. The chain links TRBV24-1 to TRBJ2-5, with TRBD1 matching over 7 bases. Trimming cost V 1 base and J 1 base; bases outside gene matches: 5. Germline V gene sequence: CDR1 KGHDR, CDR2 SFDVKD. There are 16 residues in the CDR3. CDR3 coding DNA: TGTGCCACCAGTGATTTTCCTACAGGGGCCCAAGAGACCCAGTACTTC. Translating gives CATSDFPTGAQETQYF.

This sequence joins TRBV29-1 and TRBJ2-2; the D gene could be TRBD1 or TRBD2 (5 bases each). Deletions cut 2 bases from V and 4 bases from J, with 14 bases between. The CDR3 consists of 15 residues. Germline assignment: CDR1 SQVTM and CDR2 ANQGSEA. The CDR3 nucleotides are TGCAGCGTTGAAAACCCGGGGCCGGCCACCGGGGAGCTGTTTTTT. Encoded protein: CSVENPGPATGELFF.

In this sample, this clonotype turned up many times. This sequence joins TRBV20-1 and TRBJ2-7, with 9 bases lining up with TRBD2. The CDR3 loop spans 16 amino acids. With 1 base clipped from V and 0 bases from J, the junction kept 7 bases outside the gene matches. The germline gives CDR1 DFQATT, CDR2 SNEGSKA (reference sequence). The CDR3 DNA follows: TGCAGTGCTAGAGTTCTAGCGGGAACACGCTCCTACGAGCAGTACTTC. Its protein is CSARVLAGTRSYEQYF.

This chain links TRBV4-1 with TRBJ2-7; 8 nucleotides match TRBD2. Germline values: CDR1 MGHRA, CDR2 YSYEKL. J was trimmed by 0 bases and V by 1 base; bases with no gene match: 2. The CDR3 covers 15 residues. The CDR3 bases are TGCGCCAGCAGCCAAGTCCGGGGGGGCTCCTACGAGCAGTACTTC. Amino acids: CASSQVRGGSYEQYF.

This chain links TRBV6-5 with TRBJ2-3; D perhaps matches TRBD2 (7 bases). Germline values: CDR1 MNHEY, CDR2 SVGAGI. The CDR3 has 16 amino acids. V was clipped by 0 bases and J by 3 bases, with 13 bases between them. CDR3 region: CASSYSSGGGTDTQYF. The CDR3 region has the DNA TGTGCCAGCAGTTACTCTTCGGGGGGCGGGACAGATACGCAGTATTTT.

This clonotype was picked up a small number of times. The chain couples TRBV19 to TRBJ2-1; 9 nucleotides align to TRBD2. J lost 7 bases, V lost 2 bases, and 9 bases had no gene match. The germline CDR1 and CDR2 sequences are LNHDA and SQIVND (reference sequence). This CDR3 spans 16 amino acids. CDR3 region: CASSIRAAGGRNEQFF. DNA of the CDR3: TGTGCCAGTAGTATAAGGGCCGCGGGGGGGCGTAATGAGCAGTTCTTC.

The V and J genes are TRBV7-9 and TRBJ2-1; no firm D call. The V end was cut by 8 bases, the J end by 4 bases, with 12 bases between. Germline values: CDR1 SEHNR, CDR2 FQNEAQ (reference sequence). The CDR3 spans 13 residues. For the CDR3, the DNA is TGTGCCAGCCGGAAAGAAGCGTACAATGAGCAGTTCTTC. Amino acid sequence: CASRKEAYNEQFF.

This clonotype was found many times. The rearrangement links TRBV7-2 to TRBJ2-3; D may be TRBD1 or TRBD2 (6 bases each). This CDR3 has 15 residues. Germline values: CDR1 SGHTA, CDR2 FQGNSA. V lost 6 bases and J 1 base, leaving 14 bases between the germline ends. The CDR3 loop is CASRLDGGRTDTQYF. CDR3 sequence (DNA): TGTGCCAGCAGACTAGATGGGGGGCGCACAGATACGCAGTATTTT. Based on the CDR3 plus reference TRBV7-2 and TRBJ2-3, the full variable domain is GAGVSQSPSNKVTEKGKDVELRCDPISGHTALYWYRQSLGQGLEFLIYFQGNSAPDKSGLPSDRFSAERTGGSVSTLTIQRTQQEDSAVYLCASRLDGGRTDTQYFGPGTRLTVL.

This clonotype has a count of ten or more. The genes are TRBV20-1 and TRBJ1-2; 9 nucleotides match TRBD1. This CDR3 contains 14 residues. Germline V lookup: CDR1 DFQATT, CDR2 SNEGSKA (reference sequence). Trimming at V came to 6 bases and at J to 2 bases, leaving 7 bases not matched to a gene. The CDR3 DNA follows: TGCAGTGCACTCCCGGGACAGGGAAACTATGGCTACACCTTC. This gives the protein CSALPGQGNYGYTF.

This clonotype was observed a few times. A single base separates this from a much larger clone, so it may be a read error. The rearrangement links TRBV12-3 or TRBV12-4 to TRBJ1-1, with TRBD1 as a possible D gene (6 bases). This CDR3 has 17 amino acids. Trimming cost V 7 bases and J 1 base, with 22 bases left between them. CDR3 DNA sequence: TGTGCCAGCACTAGTAACGCCGCCGGACAGCCGAACACTGAAGCTTTCTTT. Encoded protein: CASTSNAAGQPNTEAFF.

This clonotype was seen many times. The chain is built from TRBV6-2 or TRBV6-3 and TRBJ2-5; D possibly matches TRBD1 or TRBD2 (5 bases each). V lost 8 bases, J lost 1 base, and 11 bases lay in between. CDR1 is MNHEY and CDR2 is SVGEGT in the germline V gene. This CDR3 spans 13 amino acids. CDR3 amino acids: CASLRDPQETQYF. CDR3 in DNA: TGTGCCAGCCTCCGGGACCCCCAAGAGACCCAGTACTTC.

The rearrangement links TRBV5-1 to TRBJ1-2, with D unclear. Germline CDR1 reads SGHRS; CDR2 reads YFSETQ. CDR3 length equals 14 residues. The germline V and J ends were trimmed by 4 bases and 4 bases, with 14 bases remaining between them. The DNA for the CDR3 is TGCGCCAGCAGCCTCTACTGGTTCCCCTATGGCTACACCTTC. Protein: CASSLYWFPYGYTF.

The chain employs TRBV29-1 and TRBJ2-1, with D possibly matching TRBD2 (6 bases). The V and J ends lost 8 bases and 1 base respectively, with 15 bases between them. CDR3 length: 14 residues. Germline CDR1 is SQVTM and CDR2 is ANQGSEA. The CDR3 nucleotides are TGCAGCTCGGTTCGGAGGGGTTCCTACAATGAGCAGTTCTTC. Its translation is CSSVRRGSYNEQFF.

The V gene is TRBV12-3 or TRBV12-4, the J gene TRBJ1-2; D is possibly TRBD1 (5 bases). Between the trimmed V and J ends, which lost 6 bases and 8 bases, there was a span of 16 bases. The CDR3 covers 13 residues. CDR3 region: CASSPGRDLGYTF. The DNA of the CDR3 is TGTGCCAGCAGCCCGGGACGCGACCTGGGCTACACCTTC.

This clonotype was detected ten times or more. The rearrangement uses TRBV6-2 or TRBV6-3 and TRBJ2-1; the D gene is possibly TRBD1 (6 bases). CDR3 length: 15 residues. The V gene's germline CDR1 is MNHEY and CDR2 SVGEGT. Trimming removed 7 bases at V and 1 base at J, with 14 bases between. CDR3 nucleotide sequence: TGTGCCAGCAAAGAACAGGGACCGTCCTACAATGAGCAGTTCTTC. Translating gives CASKEQGPSYNEQFF.

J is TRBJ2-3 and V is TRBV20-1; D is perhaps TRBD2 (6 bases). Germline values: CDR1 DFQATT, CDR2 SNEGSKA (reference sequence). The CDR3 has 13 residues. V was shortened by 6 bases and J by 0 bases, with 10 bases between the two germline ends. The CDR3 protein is CSARRGSTDTQYF. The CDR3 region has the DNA TGCAGTGCCCGACGGGGGAGCACAGATACGCAGTATTTT.

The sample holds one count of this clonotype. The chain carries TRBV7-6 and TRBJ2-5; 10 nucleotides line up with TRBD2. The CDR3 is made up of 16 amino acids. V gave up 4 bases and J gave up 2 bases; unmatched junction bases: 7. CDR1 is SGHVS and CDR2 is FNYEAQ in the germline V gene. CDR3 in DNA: TGTGCCAGCAGCTCAGAGGCTAGCGGGGGACAAGAGACCCAGTACTTC. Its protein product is CASSSEASGGQETQYF.

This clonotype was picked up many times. Here the CDR3 reads CASSLVVGVSYNEQFF. The CDR3 bases are TGTGCCAGCAGCTTAGTGGTGGGAGTCTCCTACAATGAGCAGTTCTTC. The V gene is TRBV7-2, the J gene TRBJ2-1; weak D call: TRBD2 (5 bases). The ends were cut back, 1 base at V and 0 bases at J, with 10 bases in the middle. Germline V CDR1 and CDR2: SGHTA, FQGNSA. The CDR3 has 16 residues.

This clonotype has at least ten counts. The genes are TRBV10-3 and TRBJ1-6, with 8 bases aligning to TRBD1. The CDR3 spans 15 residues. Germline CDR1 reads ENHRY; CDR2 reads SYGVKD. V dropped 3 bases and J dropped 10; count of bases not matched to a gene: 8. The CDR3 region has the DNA TGTGCCATCAGTGAACCGGGACAGGTTGCATCACCCCTCCACTTT. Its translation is CAISEPGQVASPLHF.

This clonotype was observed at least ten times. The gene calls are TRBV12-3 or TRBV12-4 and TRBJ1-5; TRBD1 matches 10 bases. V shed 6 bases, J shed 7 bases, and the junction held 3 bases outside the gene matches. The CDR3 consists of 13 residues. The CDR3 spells CASRSDRGQPQHF. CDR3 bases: TGTGCCAGCAGATCGGACAGGGGGCAGCCCCAGCATTTT.

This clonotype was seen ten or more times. The chain's CDR3 is CSASWAMNTEAFF. For the CDR3, the DNA is TGCAGTGCTAGTTGGGCGATGAACACTGAAGCTTTCTTT. V is TRBV20-1 and J is TRBJ1-1; D gene uncertain. This CDR3 has 13 amino acids. Germline-derived CDR1 and CDR2 are DFQATT and SNEGSKA (reference sequence). The V and J ends lost 3 bases and 0 bases respectively, with 8 bases between them.

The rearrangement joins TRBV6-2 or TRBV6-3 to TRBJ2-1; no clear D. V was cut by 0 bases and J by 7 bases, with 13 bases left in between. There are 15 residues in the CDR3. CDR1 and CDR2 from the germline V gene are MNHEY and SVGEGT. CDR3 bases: TGTGCCAGCAGTTACTCCCGGGTCAAAAAAAATGAGCAGTTCTTC. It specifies CASSYSRVKKNEQFF.

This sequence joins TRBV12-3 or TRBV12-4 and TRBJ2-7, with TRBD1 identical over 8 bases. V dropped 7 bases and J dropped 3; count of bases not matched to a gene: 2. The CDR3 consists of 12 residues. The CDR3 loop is CASTTGGYEQYF. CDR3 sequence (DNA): TGTGCCAGCACCACAGGGGGCTACGAGCAGTACTTC.